This is a list of T cell receptor beta chains from one sample in a study of naive and memory T cell subsets. Using its own MiXCR run on the UMI-ligation and nested PCR reads, TCRdb lists one record per CDR3 protein. The sample records around 160,000 distinct CDR3 sequences, approximately 15% being singletons. Sequencing input: naive CD4+ T cells from blood. The receptors shown here come from a human donor in good health. The CDR3 runs from the conserved cysteine through the conserved F or W. D genes are given only for firm matches. Not every row has a clone size; where given, it reads once, few, many or a size class.

d_call	clone_size	v_call	j_call	cdr3_nt	cdr3_aa
NA	few	TRBV7-2	TRBJ2-1	TGTGCCAGCAGCTTAGGCCCGAGAGGGAGGAATGAGCAGTTCTTC	CASSLGPRGRNEQFF
NA	NA	TRBV25-1	TRBJ1-2	TGTGCCAGCAGTGACATTCTGAGGGGCTACACCTTC	CASSDILRGYTF
NA	NA	TRBV19	TRBJ2-1	TGTGCCAGTATCGGGATCGGGGGGCTACGCGGTGAGCAGTTCTTC	CASIGIGGLRGEQFF
NA	NA	TRBV5-1	TRBJ1-2	TGCGCCAGCAGCTTGGCGGGAGGGATCGACTATGGCTACACCTTC	CASSLAGGIDYGYTF
NA	NA	TRBV12-3/TRBV12-4	TRBJ2-5	TGTGCCAGCAGTTATAGGGAGACCCAGTACTTC	CASSYRETQYF
NA	few	TRBV6-1	TRBJ2-6	TGTGCCAGCACCCCATGGGGTGCTGGGGCCAACGTCCTGACTTTC	CASTPWGAGANVLTF
NA	NA	TRBV4-1	TRBJ1-5	TGCGCCAGCAGCCCGGGGGGGGGGCGGAGGAGCAATCAGCCCCAGCATTTT	CASSPGGGRRSNQPQHF
TRBD1	NA	TRBV7-2	TRBJ2-5	TGTGCCAGCAGCTTTGTCGACAGGGGGCGGATAAAAGAGACCCAGTACTTC	CASSFVDRGRIKETQYF
TRBD2	NA	TRBV18	TRBJ2-7	TGTGCCAGCTCACCATCCGCATCTAGCGGGAGGAACGAGCAGTACTTC	CASSPSASSGRNEQYF
NA	few	TRBV20-1	TRBJ1-2	TGCAGTGCTAGAACCCCCTATGGCTACACCTTC	CSARTPYGYTF
TRBD2	few	TRBV7-2	TRBJ2-3	TGTGCCAGCAGCTTAGAAGGCGGCGGGAGAGACACAGATACGCAGTATTTT	CASSLEGGGRDTDTQYF
NA	NA	TRBV12-3/TRBV12-4	TRBJ2-5	TGTGCCAGCAGTTTAGGGGCTGTGGAGACCCAGTACTTC	CASSLGAVETQYF
NA	few	TRBV12-3/TRBV12-4	TRBJ1-2	TGTGCCAGCTCTCGGGGGGCTGAAGGCTACACCTTC	CASSRGAEGYTF
NA	few	TRBV6-5	TRBJ2-3	TGTGCCAGCAGTTACTCGGGCGCGAGCACAGATACGCAGTATTTT	CASSYSGASTDTQYF
NA	NA	TRBV28	TRBJ2-7	TGTGCCAGCAGTTCCCACCATTACGAGCAGTACTTC	CASSSHHYEQYF
NA	NA	TRBV7-2	TRBJ1-5	TGTGCCAGCAGCTTAAAGATTGGGAGCAATCAGCCCCAGCATTTT	CASSLKIGSNQPQHF
TRBD1	few	TRBV29-1	TRBJ1-2	TGCAGCGTTGAACCCGGGCAGGGGGGCACGTACTACACCTTC	CSVEPGQGGTYYTF
TRBD2	NA	TRBV27	TRBJ2-1	TGTGCCAGCAGTTTATCGGAATCTAGCGGGAGGGTAGCCTACAATGAGCAGTTCTTC	CASSLSESSGRVAYNEQFF
NA	NA	TRBV3-1	TRBJ2-1	TGTGCCAGCAGCCGCCGGGCCCTGACCTACAATGAGCAGTTCTTC	CASSRRALTYNEQFF
TRBD2	few	TRBV29-1	TRBJ2-1	TGCAGCGTTGGTAGCGGGATTAACAATGAGCAGTTCTTC	CSVGSGINNEQFF
TRBD2	few	TRBV27	TRBJ2-1	TGTGCCAGCAGTTTATCGATTTGGTCGCTAGCGGGAGTTTGGTACAATGAGCAGTTCTTC	CASSLSIWSLAGVWYNEQFF
TRBD2	NA	TRBV4-3	TRBJ2-3	TGCGCCAGCAGTCCGCGGTTAGCGGGAGGGATCACAGATACGCAGTATTTT	CASSPRLAGGITDTQYF
NA	few	TRBV4-2	TRBJ1-1	TGTGCCAGCAGCCAAGAGACTCTTGCTTTCTTT	CASSQETLAFF
NA	few	TRBV20-1	TRBJ2-7	TGCAGTGCTCCTAGGGCAGACCACAAGAAAACCTACGAGCAGTACTTC	CSAPRADHKKTYEQYF
TRBD1	few	TRBV12-3/TRBV12-4	TRBJ2-7	TGTGCCAGCAGTTCCCAAGGGGGCAATAACGACGAGCAGTACTTC	CASSSQGGNNDEQYF
NA	NA	TRBV6-5	TRBJ2-3	TGTGCCAGCCGACGGCGGGACGGGGGACCCTTAAGCACAGATACGCAGTATTTT	CASRRRDGGPLSTDTQYF
TRBD1	few	TRBV19	TRBJ2-7	TGTGCCAGTAGTGCCTCCGGGACAGGGGGTTCTCACGAGCAGTACTTC	CASSASGTGGSHEQYF
NA	few	TRBV7-2	TRBJ2-3	TGTGCCAGCAGCCCCCCGAGAGGCACGCAGTATTTT	CASSPPRGTQYF
NA	few	TRBV14	TRBJ2-3	TGTGCCAGCAGCCAAGTCAGCCTAACAGATACGCAGTATTTT	CASSQVSLTDTQYF